The sequence of this T cell receptor beta chain was determined in a study of cytomegalovirus exposure and HLA in healthy donors. Study conclusions and caveats: Presence/absence analyses rested on an assumption that sequencing depth was roughly uniform across donors. Prior analysis indicated that the majority of TCR beta V segments exhibited productivity approximately 87% or approximately 30% of the time.

Primers included in the PCR were 60 Vbeta and 13 Jbeta primers. Libraries were prepared by immunoSEQ multiplex PCR; TCRdb keeps only in-frame clonotypes and omits some of them. The sample holds approximately 110,000 clones. Germline-derived CDR1 and CDR2 are ENHRY and SYGVKD. Deletions cut 4 bases from V and 1 base from J, with 7 bases between. The CDR3 has 14 residues. A note on this clone: Its antigen is currently unknown.

The source of this sequence is a man aged 35 to 55 in good health and CMV-seropositive. The chain carries TRBV10-3 and TRBJ2-2; D gene ambiguous. The source material was PBMCs. CDR3 sequence (DNA): TGTGCCATCAGTGGGCCAAAGAACACCGGGGAGCTGTTTTTT. Translated, it gives CAISGPKNTGELFF.